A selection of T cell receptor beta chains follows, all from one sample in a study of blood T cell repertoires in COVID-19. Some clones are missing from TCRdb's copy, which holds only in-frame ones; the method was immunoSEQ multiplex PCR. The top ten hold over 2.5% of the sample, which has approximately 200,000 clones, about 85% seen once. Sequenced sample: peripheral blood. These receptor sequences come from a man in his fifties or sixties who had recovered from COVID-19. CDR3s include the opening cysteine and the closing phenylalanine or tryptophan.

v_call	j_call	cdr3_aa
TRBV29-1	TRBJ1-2	CSGTGGYGYTF
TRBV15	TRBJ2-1	CATSRRGRDVVRFF
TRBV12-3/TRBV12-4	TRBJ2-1	CASSLTLAGEQFF
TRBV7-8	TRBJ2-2	CASSLTGPGELFF
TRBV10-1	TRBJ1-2	CASSYRGTCGYTF
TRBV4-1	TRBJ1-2	CASSQAGQGVGYTF
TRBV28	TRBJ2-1	CASSSSLEREQFF
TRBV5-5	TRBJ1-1	CASSSRGLTEAFF
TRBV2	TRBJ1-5	CASTAHSFHGSNQPQHF
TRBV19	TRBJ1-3	CASSTIDRGTSGNTIYF